These 12 T cell receptor beta chains were sequenced from one sample in a study of neoadjuvant nivolumab and ipilimumab in lung cancer. The data were produced by immunoSEQ multiplex PCR, yet TCRdb's version contains in-frame clones alone and is incomplete. The table lists some 10,000 clones, 77% of them singletons, with about 3.4% in the top ten. The sequencing here drew on tumor tissue, taken after neoadjuvant nivolumab, alone or with ipilimumab, at or shortly before surgery. The receptors stem from an adult with non-small cell lung cancer.

The chain employs TRBV2 and TRBJ2-7; the D gene is possibly TRBD2 (6 bases). CDR1 SNHLY and CDR2 FYNNEI come from the germline V gene. The CDR3 contains 13 residues. V was trimmed by 6 bases and J by 0 bases, leaving 9 bases between them. The CDR3 protein is CASSATSSYEQYF. In nucleotides, the CDR3 is TGTGCCAGCAGCGCGACTAGCTCCTACGAGCAGTACTTC.

The chain is built from TRBV19 and TRBJ2-7; 7 positions agree with TRBD2. Germline assignment: CDR1 LNHDA and CDR2 SQIVND (reference sequence). The length of the CDR3 is 15 residues. V trimming: 5 bases; J trimming: 7 bases; junction bases outside the gene matches: 14. The DNA for the CDR3 is TGTGCCAGTAGTCCCGGACTAGATCCGAATAGGGAGCAGTACTTC. It specifies CASSPGLDPNREQYF.

This clone was picked up a small number of times. The chain combines TRBV25-1 with TRBJ1-2; D remains unclear. The CDR3 sequence is 13 residues long. V lost 6 bases, J lost 4 bases, and 12 bases lay in between. Germline loops: CDR1 MGHDK, CDR2 SYGVNS. The CDR3, as DNA: TGTGCCAGCAGCGAGGAGGGTCCCTATGGCTACACCTTC. This codes for CASSEEGPYGYTF.

This clone was observed once. The chain couples TRBV30 to TRBJ2-7; TRBD1 matches 8 bases. The V segment lost 2 bases and the J segment 3 bases; nucleotides outside the gene matches: 6. This CDR3 is built from 14 residues. The germline gives CDR1 GTSNPN, CDR2 SVGIG (reference sequence). The CDR3 region has the DNA TGTGCCTGGAGTTCACCGGGACAGGTCTACGAGCAGTACTTC. Translated, it gives CAWSSPGQVYEQYF. Complete variable domain (other parts from reference TRBV30 and TRBJ2-7): SQTIHQWPATLVQPVGSPLSLECTVEGTSNPNLYWYRQAAGRGLQLLFYSVGIGQISSEVPQNLSASRPQDRQFILSSKKLLLSDSGFYLCAWSSPGQVYEQYFGPGTRLTVT.

The V call is TRBV9, the J call TRBJ2-1; 13 bases are shared with TRBD2. V was clipped by 2 bases and J by 8 bases; unmatched bases: 10. There are 17 residues in the CDR3. Germline CDR1 and CDR2: SGDLS and YYNGEE. CDR3 amino acids: CASSVSLGLAGAYEQFF. In nucleotides, the CDR3 is TGTGCCAGCAGCGTCTCTTTAGGACTAGCGGGAGCCTATGAGCAGTTCTTC.

This clone was counted only a few times. The rearrangement uses TRBV18 and TRBJ2-1; 11 bases match TRBD1. This CDR3 comprises 13 residues. Per germline, CDR1 KGHSH and CDR2 LQKENI. The trim removed 5 bases at V and 6 bases at J, leaving 0 bases unmatched. This CDR3 is CASSGTGGNEQFF. Written as DNA, the CDR3 is TGTGCCAGCTCAGGGACAGGGGGCAATGAGCAGTTCTTC.

This clone was seen a few times. The chain joins TRBV4-2 to TRBJ2-7; no clear D gene. Germline V gene data show CDR1 as LGHNA and CDR2 as YNFKEQ. V lost 1 base and J lost 7, with 26 bases in between. This CDR3 region has 18 residues. The CDR3 DNA follows: TGTGCCAGCAGCCAAGTGTCCTTGGGCCTTAAGTATGGGCGGGAGCAGTACTTC. Protein product: CASSQVSLGLKYGREQYF.

The CDR3 spells CWTGVGYTF. In DNA, the CDR3 is TGTTGGACAGGGGTCGGCTACACCTTC. This chain joins TRBV30 and TRBJ1-2; TRBD1 matches 9 bases. Germline CDR1 reads GTSNPN; CDR2 reads SVGIG (reference sequence). The CDR3 consists of 9 residues. Using reference TRBV30 and TRBJ1-2 for the parts outside the CDR3, the full variable domain is SQTIHQWPATLVQPVGSPLSLECTVEGTSNPNLYWYRQAAGRGLQLLFYSVGIGQISSEVPQNLSASRPQDRQFILSSKKLLLSDSGFYLCWTGVGYTFGSGTRLTVV.

The chain links TRBV11-2 to TRBJ1-2; D may be TRBD1 (6 bases). V lost 4 bases and J 2 bases, leaving 14 bases between the germline ends. Germline V gives CDR1 SGHAT, CDR2 FQNNGV. The CDR3 spans 15 residues. The CDR3 region is CASSSLSGTNYGYTF. CDR3 DNA: TGTGCCAGCAGCTCCCTTTCCGGGACAAACTATGGCTACACCTTC.

The CDR3 here is CASSTPGEQFF. The CDR3 DNA follows: TGTGCCAGTAGTACGCCTGGGGAGCAGTTCTTC. The genes are TRBV19 and TRBJ2-1, with D uncertain. Deletions cut 4 bases from V and 10 bases from J, with 8 bases between. The CDR3 has 11 residues. Germline V gene data show CDR1 as LNHDA and CDR2 as SQIVND (reference sequence).

The rearrangement uses TRBV14 and TRBJ2-1; 9 positions agree with TRBD1. The CDR3 covers 17 residues. The V segment lost 2 bases and the J segment 3 bases; nucleotides outside the gene matches: 8. Germline V gene data show CDR1 as SGHDN and CDR2 as FVKESK. CDR3 in amino acids: CASSQLAGQGYYNEQFF. For the CDR3, the DNA is TGTGCCAGCAGCCAACTCGCGGGACAGGGATACTACAATGAGCAGTTCTTC.

The rearrangement uses TRBV9 and TRBJ2-7, with TRBD2 as a possible D gene (6 bases). The V gene's germline CDR1 is SGDLS and CDR2 YYNGEE. The V end was cut by 4 bases, the J end by 2 bases, with 16 bases between. The CDR3 covers 15 residues. The DNA of the CDR3 is TGTGCCAGCAGCACAAGACCTGGCGGGGCCTACGAGCAGTACTTC. Protein: CASSTRPGGAYEQYF.